The entry that follows covers one TCR beta chain sequence. As yet, its antigen is unknown. This entry comes from a study of cytomegalovirus exposure and HLA in healthy donors. Study-level results: Three chains linked to CMV were shown in vitro to be specific for CMV antigens. The study labeled 164 TCR beta chains cytomegalovirus-associated. A subsequent analysis found that TCR clusters from the first cohort also tended to co-occur in the 90 to 150 validation repertoires, with about 95% of cluster scores above 0.

The donors formed part of the approximately 120-subject validation cohort, distinct from the roughly 660-subject first cohort. Trimming pared 0 bases from V and 7 bases from J, leaving 10 bases between. The length of the CDR3 is 13 residues. CDR1 is SGDLS and CDR2 is YYNGEE in the germline V gene. Generated by immunoSEQ multiplex PCR, the TCRdb table keeps only in-frame clones and is missing some. In the table there are about 130,000 clones, about 91% of which are singletons. The source material was PBMCs. V usage is TRBV9 and J usage is TRBJ1-2, with D maybe TRBD1 (5 bases). The sequence derives from a woman aged 18-29 years in good health and CMV-seronegative. Here the CDR3 reads CASSVGDFGGYTF. CDR3 nucleotides: TGTGCCAGCAGCGTAGGGGACTTTGGTGGCTACACCTTC.